These 20 T cell receptor beta chains came from one sample sequenced in a study of beta chain features in type 1 diabetes (dated by TCRdb to about 2018). Library preparation used the immunoSEQ multiplex PCR assay. All of the isolated RNA was reverse transcribed with the High Capacity cDNA Reverse Transcription Kit, so expressed TCRB transcripts were sequenced. What TCRdb holds here is the immuneACCESS table cut down to in-frame rearrangements. Part of the clones is not present; checked against another copy, under half of the missing clones reflect an unresolved V gene, and the others are unexplained. The sample table shows some 150,000 clones, and nearly 9.5% are seen once. The ten top clones hold roughly 0.69% of the sample. Sequenced sample: central memory CD4+ T cells from blood. These receptors originate from a man between 18 and 35 years old in good health.

The chain carries TRBV5-5 and TRBJ2-5, with 7 bases aligning to TRBD1. The CDR3 totals 15 residues. Germline V gives CDR1 SGHKS, CDR2 YYEKEE (reference sequence). Germline trimming cut 0 bases from V and 1 base from J; bases unmatched to any gene: 3. CDR3 DNA sequence: TGTGCCAGCAGCTTGGTGGGACAGTTCCAAGAGACCCAGTACTTC. As protein: CASSLVGQFQETQYF.

The V and J genes are TRBV2 and TRBJ2-3, with unresolved D. This CDR3 spans 13 amino acids. Germline V gene data show CDR1 as SNHLY and CDR2 as FYNNEI. Trimming left V 8 bases short and J 1 base short, with 10 bases between. The CDR3 here is CASVRGGTDTQYF. The CDR3 DNA reads as TGTGCCAGCGTTCGTGGAGGCACAGATACGCAGTATTTT.

Only a few counts were recorded for this clone. V and J are TRBV28 and TRBJ2-7; 10 bases line up with TRBD1. Germline CDR1 and CDR2: MDHEN and SYDVKM. The CDR3 covers 14 residues. The V gene end was trimmed by 6 bases and the J gene end by 0 bases; junction bases not matched to a gene: 2. This chain's CDR3 is CASRGQGSSYEQYF. Written as DNA, the CDR3 is TGTGCCAGCAGGGGACAGGGGAGCTCCTACGAGCAGTACTTC.

The chain is built from TRBV7-2 and TRBJ2-1; 7 bases are a match to TRBD1. The trim removed 5 bases at V and 8 bases at J, leaving 9 bases unmatched. Germline V gives CDR1 SGHTA, CDR2 FQGNSA. The CDR3 has 14 residues. CDR3 nucleotide sequence: TGTGCCAGCAGCAAAGGACAGGTCCGCGATGAGCAGTTCTTC. Encoded protein: CASSKGQVRDEQFF.

This clone showed up just a few times. The chain has TRBV7-2 and TRBJ1-3, with D possibly TRBD1 on 6 matching bases. Trimming pared 5 bases from V and 4 bases from J, leaving 9 bases between. Germline CDR1 SGHTA, CDR2 FQGNSA. The CDR3 sequence is 13 residues long. The DNA of the CDR3 is TGTGCCAGCAGCACAGGGACCGGAAACACCATATATTTT. Translated: CASSTGTGNTIYF.

This chain uses TRBV6-5 with TRBJ2-5; 9 bases fit TRBD1. CDR3 length equals 15 residues. Germline V gives CDR1 MNHEY, CDR2 SVGAGI. V lost 0 bases to trimming and J lost 4 bases; unmatched junction nucleotides: 3. DNA for the CDR3: TGTGCCAGCAGTTACTCGACAGGGGGGGTAGAGACCCAGTACTTC. Residues: CASSYSTGGVETQYF.

The rearrangement links TRBV4-3 to TRBJ2-3; TRBD2 matches at 7 bases. J gave up 5 bases and V 0 bases, and 5 bases lay outside the gene matches. CDR1 is LGHNA and CDR2 is YSLEER in the germline V gene. The CDR3 spans 15 residues. Written as DNA, the CDR3 is TGCGCCAGCAGCCAAGATCCGGCTAGCGGAGATACGCAGTATTTT. As protein: CASSQDPASGDTQYF.

The sample holds a few counts of this clone. The rearrangement joins TRBV10-2 to TRBJ1-5, with 11 bases matching TRBD1. Unmatched junction bases numbered 3, after V lost 3 bases and J lost 5 bases. The CDR3 sequence is 15 residues long. The germline V gene encodes CDR1 WSHSY and CDR2 SAAADI. This CDR3 reads CASSERTGGYQPQHF. CDR3 sequence (DNA): TGCGCCAGCAGTGAAAGGACAGGGGGCTATCAGCCCCAGCATTTT.

This clone was detected only a few times. This chain connects TRBV4-2 to TRBJ2-3; 7 nucleotides match TRBD2. The germline V gene has CDR1 LGHNA and CDR2 YNFKEQ. The CDR3 sequence is 17 residues long. V lost 0 bases and J lost 2; bases outside the gene matches: 8. CDR3 loop: CASSQDLAGVNTDTQYF. In DNA, the CDR3 is TGTGCCAGCAGCCAAGATCTGGCGGGGGTAAACACAGATACGCAGTATTTT.

Only a few counts were recorded for this clone. This chain connects TRBV7-9 to TRBJ1-6; possibly TRBD1 for D (5 bases). With 3 bases removed from V and 8 bases from J, the gap between germline ends came to 11 bases. This CDR3 is built from 14 residues. Germline V gives CDR1 SEHNR, CDR2 FQNEAQ (reference sequence). As DNA, the CDR3 is TGTGCCAGCAGCTTGTTGGGGGGGTATTCACCCCTCCACTTT. Protein product: CASSLLGGYSPLHF.

This clone was recorded a few times. Other DNA sequences in this sample translate to the same CDR3. The chain couples TRBV27 to TRBJ2-5, with D possibly being TRBD2 (5 bases). V was shortened by 6 bases and J by 5 bases, with 13 bases between the two germline ends. Looked up from germline, CDR1 is MNHEY and CDR2 is SMNVEV (reference sequence). The CDR3 spans 13 residues. The CDR3: CASSPRGRETQYF. CDR3 bases: TGTGCCAGCAGCCCTCGAGGGCGGGAGACCCAGTACTTC.

In its sample, this clone was seen a few times. The chain recombines TRBV14 with TRBJ2-1; a possible D gene is TRBD2 (5 bases). The V and J ends lost 3 bases and 9 bases respectively, with 12 bases between them. The CDR3 loop spans 13 amino acids. From germline, CDR1 is SGHDN and CDR2 FVKESK. CDR3 amino acids: CASSHAGGPEQFF. The CDR3 nucleotides read TGTGCCAGCAGCCACGCGGGTGGTCCTGAGCAGTTCTTC.

This clone was counted only a few times. This sequence joins TRBV5-1 and TRBJ2-2, with TRBD1 identical over 7 bases. This CDR3 region has 15 residues. V was clipped by 0 bases and J by 5 bases; unmatched bases: 4. The germline V gene encodes CDR1 SGHRS and CDR2 YFSETQ. DNA for the CDR3: TGCGCCAGCAGCTTGGAGGGGGCGCGGACCGGGGAGCTGTTTTTT. Protein product: CASSLEGARTGELFF. Full variable domain (missing parts from reference TRBV5-1 and TRBJ2-2): KAGVTQTPRYLIKTRGQQVTLSCSPISGHRSVSWYQQTPGQGLQFLFEYFSETQRNKGNFPGRFSGRQFSNSRSEMNVSTLELGDSALYLCASSLEGARTGELFFGEGSRLTVL.

V is TRBV10-2 and J is TRBJ2-3, with a weak D call TRBD1 (6 bases). V was shortened by 6 bases and J by 2 bases, with 24 bases between the two germline ends. The CDR3 spans 18 residues. Germline values: CDR1 WSHSY, CDR2 SAAADI. CDR3 coding DNA: TGCGCCAGCAGCGACCTAGGGTTTGCAGGGGACCACACAGATACGCAGTATTTT. Translated: CASSDLGFAGDHTDTQYF.

J is TRBJ2-7 and V is TRBV19; the match to TRBD1 covers 12 bases. CDR1 and CDR2 from the germline V gene are LNHDA and SQIVND (reference sequence). This CDR3 region has 14 residues. The V segment lost 7 bases and the J segment 4 bases; nucleotides outside the gene matches: 5. CDR3 sequence: CASTTGQGAYEQYF. The DNA of the CDR3 is TGTGCCAGTACTACGGGACAGGGGGCTTACGAGCAGTACTTC.

V is TRBV7-8 and J is TRBJ2-2; 8 positions match TRBD1. Germline V lookup: CDR1 SGHVS, CDR2 FQNEAQ. The trim removed 7 bases at V and 0 bases at J, leaving 7 bases unmatched. This CDR3 contains 16 residues. CDR3 nucleotide sequence: TGTGCCAGCAACAAGAAACAGGGGGCGAACACCGGGGAGCTGTTTTTT. Its translation is CASNKKQGANTGELFF.

This clone occurred a few times. This chain uses TRBV28 with TRBJ2-4, with 11 bases identical to TRBD1. Per the germline V gene, CDR1 is MDHEN and CDR2 is SYDVKM. J gave up 9 bases and V 3 bases, and 4 bases lay outside the gene matches. The CDR3 consists of 14 residues. The CDR3 loop is CASSFGQGAFIQYF. The CDR3 coding sequence is TGTGCCAGCAGTTTTGGACAGGGGGCATTCATTCAGTACTTC.

The chain carries TRBV7-2 and TRBJ2-1; weak D call: TRBD2 (7 bases). CDR3 length equals 16 residues. Germline CDR1 and CDR2: SGHTA and FQGNSA. Trimming removed 0 bases from V and 7 bases from J, with 16 bases in between. CDR3 residues: CASSLAIGGLGNEQFF. CDR3 sequence (DNA): TGTGCCAGCAGCTTAGCGATCGGGGGGCTAGGGAATGAGCAGTTCTTC.

This clone was observed a handful of times. The V call is TRBV28, the J call TRBJ2-2; TRBD2 agrees at 7 bases. Germline-derived CDR1 and CDR2 are MDHEN and SYDVKM. With V trimmed by 4 bases and J by 6 bases, 14 bases remained unmatched. The CDR3 is made up of 17 amino acids. CDR3 protein: CASSSSGGGRDAGELFF. The DNA of the CDR3 is TGTGCCAGCAGTTCGTCTGGGGGAGGGCGGGATGCCGGGGAGCTGTTTTTT.

This chain connects TRBV28 to TRBJ2-7; 7 bases fit TRBD1. Germline CDR1 is MDHEN and CDR2 is SYDVKM. This CDR3 is 16 amino acids long. V shed 2 bases, J shed 3 bases, and the junction held 10 bases outside the gene matches. The CDR3 sequence is CASSLQGRGIHYEQYF. In nucleotides, the CDR3 is TGTGCCAGCAGTTTACAGGGCAGGGGGATCCACTACGAGCAGTACTTC. Based on the CDR3 plus reference TRBV28 and TRBJ2-7, the full variable domain is DVKVTQSSRYLVKRTGEKVFLECVQDMDHENMFWYRQDPGLGLRLIYFSYDVKMKEKGDIPEGYSVSREKKERFSLILESASTNQTSMYLCASSLQGRGIHYEQYFGPGTRLTVT.